This T cell receptor beta chain derives from a study of regulatory T cells in long-lasting Graves disease. This sample's time point: newly diagnosed GD, antithyroid drugs for less than 3 months. Extracted PBMC RNA gave rise to the TCR library. Trimming left V 5 bases short and J 3 bases short, with 13 bases between. The germline V gene encodes CDR1 MNHEY and CDR2 SVGEGT. This CDR3 spans 14 amino acids. In building TCR beta libraries, iRepertoire HTBI primers were used together with Arm-PCR of CDR3 regions. TCRdb re-analysed the multiplex PCR reads in MiXCR, keeping a single row per CDR3 protein. The sample contains hundreds of thousands of distinct CDR3 sequences, approximately 15% of which appear only once. In addition, the sample was reused for a study of T cells in Graves' hyperthyroidism and ophthalmopathy.

The receptor was derived from a woman in her twenties or thirties with Graves disease. The sample consisted of peripheral blood mononuclear cells (PBMCs), taken at new diagnosis, from a patient treated with antithyroid drugs. J is TRBJ1-2 and V is TRBV6-2 or TRBV6-3, with D uncertain. The DNA for the CDR3 is TGTGCCAGCAGTCGACACAAGATCGACTATGGCTACACCTTC. This gives the protein CASSRHKIDYGYTF.